This TCR beta chain was sequenced for a study of control samples from healthy donors and cancer patients. Germline V CDR1 and CDR2: SEHNR, FQNEAQ (reference sequence). Trimming stripped 1 base from V and 3 bases from J, with 4 bases between. There are 14 residues in the CDR3. Clones were read by immunoSEQ multiplex PCR, and TCRdb kept only the in-frame ones, dropping some. The sample lists 65,000 to 95,000 clones, about nine tenths occurring once. The sequence came from a middle-aged man in good health. This sequence joins TRBV7-9 and TRBJ1-6; D remains unclear. The sequenced sample was blood. CDR3 region: CASSLDNYNSPLHF. CDR3 nucleotide sequence: TGTGCCAGCAGCTTAGACAACTATAATTCACCCCTCCACTTT.